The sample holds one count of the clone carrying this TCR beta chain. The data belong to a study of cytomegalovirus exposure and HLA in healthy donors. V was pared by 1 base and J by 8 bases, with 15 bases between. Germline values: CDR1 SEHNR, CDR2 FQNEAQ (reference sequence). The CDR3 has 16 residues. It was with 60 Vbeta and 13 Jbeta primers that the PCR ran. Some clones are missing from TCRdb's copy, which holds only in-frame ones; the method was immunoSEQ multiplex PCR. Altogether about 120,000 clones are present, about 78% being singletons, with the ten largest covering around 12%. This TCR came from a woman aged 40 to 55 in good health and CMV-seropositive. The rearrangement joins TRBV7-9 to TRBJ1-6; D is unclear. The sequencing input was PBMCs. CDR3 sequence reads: CASSLVRGTRDSPLHF. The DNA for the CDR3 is TGTGCCAGCAGCTTAGTGAGAGGTACACGAGATTCACCCCTCCACTTT.